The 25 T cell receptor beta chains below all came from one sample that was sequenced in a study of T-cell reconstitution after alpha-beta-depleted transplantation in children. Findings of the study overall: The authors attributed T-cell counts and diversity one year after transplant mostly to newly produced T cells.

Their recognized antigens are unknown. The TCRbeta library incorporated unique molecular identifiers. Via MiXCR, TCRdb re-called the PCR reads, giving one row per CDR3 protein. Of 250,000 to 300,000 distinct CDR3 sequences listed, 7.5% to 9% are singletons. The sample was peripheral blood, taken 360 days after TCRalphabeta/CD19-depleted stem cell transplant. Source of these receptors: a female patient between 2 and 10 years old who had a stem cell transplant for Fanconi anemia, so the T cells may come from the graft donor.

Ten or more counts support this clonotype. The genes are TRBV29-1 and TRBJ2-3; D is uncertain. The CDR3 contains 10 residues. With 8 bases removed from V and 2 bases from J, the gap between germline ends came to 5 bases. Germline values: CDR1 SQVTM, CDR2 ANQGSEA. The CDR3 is CSRFTDTQYF. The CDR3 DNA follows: TGCAGCCGTTTCACAGATACGCAGTATTTT.

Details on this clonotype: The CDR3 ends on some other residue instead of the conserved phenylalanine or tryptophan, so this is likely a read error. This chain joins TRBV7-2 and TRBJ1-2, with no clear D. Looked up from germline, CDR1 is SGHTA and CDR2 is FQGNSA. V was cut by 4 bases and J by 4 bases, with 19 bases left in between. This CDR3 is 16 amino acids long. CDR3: CASSSEVSQEFYGYTI. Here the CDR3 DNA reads TGTGCCAGCAGCTCAGAAGTGTCGCAGGAATTCTATGGCTACACCATC.

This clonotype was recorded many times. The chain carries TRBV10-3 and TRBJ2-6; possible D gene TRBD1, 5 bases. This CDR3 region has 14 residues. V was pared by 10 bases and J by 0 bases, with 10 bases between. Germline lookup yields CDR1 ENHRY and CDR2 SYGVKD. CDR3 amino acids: CASRTGSGANVLTF. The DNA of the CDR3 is TGTGCCAGCAGAACAGGCTCTGGGGCCAACGTCCTGACTTTC.

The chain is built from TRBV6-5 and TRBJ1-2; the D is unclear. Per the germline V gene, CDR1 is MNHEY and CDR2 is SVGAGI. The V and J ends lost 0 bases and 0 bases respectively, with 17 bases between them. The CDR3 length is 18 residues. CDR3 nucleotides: TGTGCCAGCAGTTACTCGGTCTTTCCAGGTCCTACTAACTATGGCTACACCTTC. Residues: CASSYSVFPGPTNYGYTF.

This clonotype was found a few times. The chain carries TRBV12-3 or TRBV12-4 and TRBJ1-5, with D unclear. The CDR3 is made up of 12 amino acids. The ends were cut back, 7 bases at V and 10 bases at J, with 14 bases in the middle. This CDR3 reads CASKITYGPQHF. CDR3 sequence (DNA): TGTGCCAGCAAAATCACATATGGCCCCCAGCATTTT.

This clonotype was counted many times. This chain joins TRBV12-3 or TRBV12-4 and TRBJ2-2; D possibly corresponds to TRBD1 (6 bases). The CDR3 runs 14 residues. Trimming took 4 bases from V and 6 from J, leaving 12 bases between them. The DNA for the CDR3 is TGTGCCAGCAGTTCGACAGGTTTCGCCGGGGAGCTGTTTTTT. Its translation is CASSSTGFAGELFF.

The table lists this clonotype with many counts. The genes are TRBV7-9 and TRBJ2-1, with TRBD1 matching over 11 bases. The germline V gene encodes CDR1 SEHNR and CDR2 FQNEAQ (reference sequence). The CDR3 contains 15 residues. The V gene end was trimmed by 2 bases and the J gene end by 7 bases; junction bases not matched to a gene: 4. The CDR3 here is CASSLSGTGGNEQFF. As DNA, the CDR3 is TGTGCCAGCAGCTTATCCGGGACAGGGGGGAATGAGCAGTTCTTC. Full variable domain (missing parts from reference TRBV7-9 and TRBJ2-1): DTGVSQNPRHKITKRGQNVTFRCDPISEHNRLYWYRQTLGQGPEFLTYFQNEAQLEKSRLLSDRFSAERPKGSFSTLEIQRTEQGDSAMYLCASSLSGTGGNEQFFGPGTRLTVL.

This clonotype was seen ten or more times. CDR3 sequence: CASSETGTLTKQYF. The CDR3 DNA reads as TGTGCCAGCAGTGAGACCGGGACACTTACGAAGCAGTACTTC. This chain uses TRBV25-1 with TRBJ2-7, with D tentatively TRBD1 (6 bases). Germline V CDR1 and CDR2: MGHDK, SYGVNS. V was shortened by 3 bases and J by 8 bases, with 17 bases between the two germline ends. The CDR3 runs 14 residues.

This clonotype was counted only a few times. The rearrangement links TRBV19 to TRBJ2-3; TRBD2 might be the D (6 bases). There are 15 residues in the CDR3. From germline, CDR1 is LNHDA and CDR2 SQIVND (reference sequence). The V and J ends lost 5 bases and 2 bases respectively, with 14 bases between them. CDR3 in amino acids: CASSGTSWFTDTQYF. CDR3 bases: TGTGCCAGTAGTGGCACTAGCTGGTTCACAGATACGCAGTATTTT.

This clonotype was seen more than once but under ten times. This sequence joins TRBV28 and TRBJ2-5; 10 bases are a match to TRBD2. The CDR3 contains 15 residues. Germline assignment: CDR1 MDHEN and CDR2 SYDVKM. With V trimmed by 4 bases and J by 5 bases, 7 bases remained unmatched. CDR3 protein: CASSYSSGGQETQYF. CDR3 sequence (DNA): TGTGCCAGCAGTTATAGTAGCGGGGGGCAGGAGACCCAGTACTTC.

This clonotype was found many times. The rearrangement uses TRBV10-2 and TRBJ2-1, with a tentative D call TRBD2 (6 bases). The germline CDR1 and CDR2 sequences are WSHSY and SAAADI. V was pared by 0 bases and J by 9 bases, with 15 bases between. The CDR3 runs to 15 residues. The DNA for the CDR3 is TGCGCCAGCAGTGAGTCAGGGACTGCACGCGCTGAGCAGTTCTTC. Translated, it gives CASSESGTARAEQFF.

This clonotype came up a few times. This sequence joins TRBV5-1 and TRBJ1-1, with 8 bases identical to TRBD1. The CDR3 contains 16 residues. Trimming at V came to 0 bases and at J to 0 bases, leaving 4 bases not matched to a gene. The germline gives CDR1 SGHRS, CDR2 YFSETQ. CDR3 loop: CASSLGAGGVNTEAFF. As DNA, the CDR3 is TGCGCCAGCAGCTTGGGGGCAGGGGGCGTGAACACTGAAGCTTTCTTT.

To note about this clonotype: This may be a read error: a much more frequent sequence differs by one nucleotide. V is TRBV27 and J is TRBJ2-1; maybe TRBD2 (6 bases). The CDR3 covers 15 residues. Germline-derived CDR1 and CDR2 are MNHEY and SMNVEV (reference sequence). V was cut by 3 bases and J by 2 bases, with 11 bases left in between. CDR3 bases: TGTGCCAGCAGTTTTCGGGGGATTGCCTACAATGAGCAGTTCTTC. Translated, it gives CASSFRGIAYNEQFF.

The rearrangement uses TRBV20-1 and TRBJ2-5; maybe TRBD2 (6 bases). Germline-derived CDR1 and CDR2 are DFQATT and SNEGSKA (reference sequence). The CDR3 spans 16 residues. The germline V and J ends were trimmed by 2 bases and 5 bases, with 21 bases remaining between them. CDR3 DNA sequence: TGCAGTGCTAGACCCCTGGAGGGCAGGGTTACGGAGACCCAGTACTTC. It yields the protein CSARPLEGRVTETQYF.

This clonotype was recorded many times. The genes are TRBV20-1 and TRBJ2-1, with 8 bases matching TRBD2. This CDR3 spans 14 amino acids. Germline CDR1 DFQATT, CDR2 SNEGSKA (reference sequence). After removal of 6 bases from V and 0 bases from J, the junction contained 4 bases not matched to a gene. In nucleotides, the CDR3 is TGCAGTGCAGGGAGCGGGGGCTCCTACAATGAGCAGTTCTTC. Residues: CSAGSGGSYNEQFF.

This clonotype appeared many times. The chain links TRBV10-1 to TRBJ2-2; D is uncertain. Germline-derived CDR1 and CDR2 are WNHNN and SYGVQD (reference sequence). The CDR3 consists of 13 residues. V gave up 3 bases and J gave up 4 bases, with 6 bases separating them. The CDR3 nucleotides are TGCGCCAGCAGTGACGGCGGCACCGGGGAGCTGTTTTTT. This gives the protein CASSDGGTGELFF.

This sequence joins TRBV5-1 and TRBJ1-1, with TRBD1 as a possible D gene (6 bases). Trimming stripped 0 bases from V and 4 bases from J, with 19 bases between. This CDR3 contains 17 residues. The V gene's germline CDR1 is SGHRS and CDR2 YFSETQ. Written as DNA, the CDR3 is TGCGCCAGCAGCTTGGGAACGGGGGGCGGTGTGGGCACTGAAGCTTTCTTT. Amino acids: CASSLGTGGGVGTEAFF.

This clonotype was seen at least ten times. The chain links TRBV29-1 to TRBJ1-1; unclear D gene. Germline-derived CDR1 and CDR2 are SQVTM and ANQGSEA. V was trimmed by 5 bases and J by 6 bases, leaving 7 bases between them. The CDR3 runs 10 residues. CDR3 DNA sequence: TGCAGCGTTCGGGTCTCTGAAGCTTTCTTT. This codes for CSVRVSEAFF.

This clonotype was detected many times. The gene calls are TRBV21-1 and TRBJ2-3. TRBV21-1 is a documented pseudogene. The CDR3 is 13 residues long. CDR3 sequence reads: CASRLRWPDTQYF. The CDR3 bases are TGTGCCAGCAGGCTGAGGTGGCCAGATACGCAGTATTTT.

The CDR3 here is CASSQPHTGRVTGELFF. For the CDR3, the DNA is TGTGCCAGCAGCCAGCCCCATACAGGGAGGGTCACCGGGGAGCTGTTTTTT. V usage is TRBV3-1 and J usage is TRBJ2-2; tentatively, D is TRBD2 (7 bases). The germline CDR1 and CDR2 sequences are LGHDT and YNNKEL (reference sequence). Trimming took off 3 bases at V and 4 bases at J, with 18 bases between the two ends. This CDR3 has 17 residues. The entire variable domain, with the rest obtained from reference TRBV3-1 and TRBJ2-2, is as follows: DTAVSQTPKYLVTQMGNDKSIKCEQNLGHDTMYWYKQDSKKFLKIMFSYNNKELIINETVPNRFSPKSPDKAHLNLHINSLELGDSAVYFCASSQPHTGRVTGELFFGEGSRLTVL.

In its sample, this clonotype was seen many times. The CDR3 DNA reads as TGTGCCAGCAGCGCGTTGCAACGGGGGGACAATGAGCAGTTCTTC. Its translation is CASSALQRGDNEQFF. The V call is TRBV7-8, the J call TRBJ2-1, with 7 nucleotides matching TRBD2. V shed 5 bases and J 5 bases; nucleotides not matched to a gene: 9. The germline gives CDR1 SGHVS, CDR2 FQNEAQ. This CDR3 is 15 amino acids long.

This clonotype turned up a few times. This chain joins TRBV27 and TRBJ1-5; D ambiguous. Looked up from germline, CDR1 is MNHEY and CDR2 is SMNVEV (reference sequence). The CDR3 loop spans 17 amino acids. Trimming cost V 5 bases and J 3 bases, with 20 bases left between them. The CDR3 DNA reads TGTGCCAGCAGTCCGGGAGTGGTGGGTGACGCCAATCAGCCCCAGCATTTT. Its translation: CASSPGVVGDANQPQHF.

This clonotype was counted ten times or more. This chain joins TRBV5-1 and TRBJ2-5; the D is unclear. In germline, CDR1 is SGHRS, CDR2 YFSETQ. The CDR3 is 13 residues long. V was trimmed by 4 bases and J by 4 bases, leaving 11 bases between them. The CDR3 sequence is CASSTDPGETQYF. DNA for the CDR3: TGCGCCAGCAGCACGGACCCTGGAGAGACCCAGTACTTC.

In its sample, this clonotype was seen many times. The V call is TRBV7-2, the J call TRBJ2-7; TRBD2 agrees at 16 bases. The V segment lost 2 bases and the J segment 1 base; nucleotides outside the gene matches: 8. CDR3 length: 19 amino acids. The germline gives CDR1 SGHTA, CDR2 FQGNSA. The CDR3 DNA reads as TGTGCCAGCAGCTTAAGTACCCCGGGACTAGCGGGGGGGTCCTACGAGCAGTACTTC. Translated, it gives CASSLSTPGLAGGSYEQYF.

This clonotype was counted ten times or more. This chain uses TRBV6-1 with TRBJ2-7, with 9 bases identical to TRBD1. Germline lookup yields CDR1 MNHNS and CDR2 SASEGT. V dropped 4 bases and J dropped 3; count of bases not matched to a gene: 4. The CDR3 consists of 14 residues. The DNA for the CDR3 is TGTGCCAGCAGTGTCGGGACAGGGAGCTACGAGCAGTACTTC. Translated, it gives CASSVGTGSYEQYF.